Listed below are T cell receptor beta chains from one sample, sequenced in a study of blood T cell repertoires in COVID-19. Only in-frame clones appear in the TCRdb table, and some are missing; sequencing was by immunoSEQ multiplex PCR. This sample carries a few hundred thousand clones, 80% to 90% of them seen once, and the ten largest clones take roughly 1.4%. The specimen was peripheral blood. The source of these receptors is a woman aged 40 to 55 who had recovered from COVID-19. The CDR3 runs from the conserved cysteine through the conserved F or W. Each record gives: CDR3 protein, CDR3 DNA, clone size, J gene, D gene, V gene. D genes are given only for firm matches. Size tells how often a clone was seen (once, few, many) or the class of an expanded clone, and some rows leave it out.

CDR3aa: CSVRQGNYGYTF
CDR3nt: TGCAGCGTCAGACAGGGGAACTATGGCTACACCTTC
abundance: NA
j_gene: TRBJ1-2
d_gene: TRBD1
v_gene: TRBV29-1

CDR3aa: CASSEGTSNNQPQHF
CDR3nt: TGTGCCAGCAGTGAAGGGACAAGTAATAATCAGCCCCAGCATTTT
abundance: NA
j_gene: TRBJ1-5
d_gene: NA
v_gene: TRBV6-1

CDR3aa: CASRRGANTEAFF
CDR3nt: TGTGCCAGCAGAAGGGGTGCGAACACTGAAGCTTTCTTT
abundance: few
j_gene: TRBJ1-1
d_gene: NA
v_gene: TRBV6-5

CDR3aa: CASSQDHRYGYTF
CDR3nt: TGTGCCAGCAGCCAAGACCACAGGTACGGCTACACCTTC
abundance: few
j_gene: TRBJ1-2
d_gene: NA
v_gene: TRBV3-1/TRBV3-2

CDR3aa: CASSSLSLEGDEQFF
CDR3nt: TGTGCCAGCAGCTCACTTTCCCTAGAAGGGGATGAGCAGTTCTTC
abundance: NA
j_gene: TRBJ2-1
d_gene: NA
v_gene: TRBV7-2

CDR3aa: CAWSRITVGEQYF
CDR3nt: TGTGCCTGGAGTAGAATAACAGTCGGCGAGCAGTACTTC
abundance: NA
j_gene: TRBJ2-7
d_gene: NA
v_gene: TRBV30

CDR3aa: CASSWDNSGNTIYF
CDR3nt: TGTGCCAGCAGCTGGGACAACTCTGGAAACACCATATATTTT
abundance: NA
j_gene: TRBJ1-3
d_gene: NA
v_gene: TRBV7-8

CDR3aa: CASSLEEGQPQHF
CDR3nt: TGTGCCAGCAGCTTAGAGGAGGGGCAGCCCCAGCATTTT
abundance: NA
j_gene: TRBJ1-5
d_gene: NA
v_gene: TRBV7-9

CDR3aa: CASSQVAEVNQPQHF
CDR3nt: TGCGCCAGCAGCCAAGTAGCGGAAGTAAATCAGCCCCAGCATTTT
abundance: NA
j_gene: TRBJ1-5
d_gene: NA
v_gene: TRBV4-1

CDR3aa: CASSTRGGEDYGYTF
CDR3nt: TGTGCCAGTAGTACTAGGGGAGGGGAAGACTATGGCTACACCTTC
abundance: NA
j_gene: TRBJ1-2
d_gene: NA
v_gene: TRBV19

CDR3aa: CASSYQGTGSPLHF
CDR3nt: TGTGCCAGCAGTTACCAGGGAACGGGCTCACCCCTCCACTTT
abundance: NA
j_gene: TRBJ1-6
d_gene: NA
v_gene: TRBV6-5

CDR3aa: CASSSATGAYEQYF
CDR3nt: TGTGCCAGCAGCTCCGCGACAGGGGCCTACGAGCAGTACTTC
abundance: NA
j_gene: TRBJ2-7
d_gene: TRBD1
v_gene: TRBV6-5

CDR3aa: CASSLGQKGTQYF
CDR3nt: TGTGCCAGCAGCTTGGGACAGAAAGGGACCCAGTACTTC
abundance: few
j_gene: TRBJ2-5
d_gene: TRBD1
v_gene: TRBV11-3

CDR3aa: CASTPLGGNYGYTF
CDR3nt: TGTGCCAGTACCCCCTTGGGAGGCAATTATGGCTACACCTTC
abundance: NA
j_gene: TRBJ1-2
d_gene: NA
v_gene: TRBV19

CDR3aa: CASRTDSYSGNTIYF
CDR3nt: TGTGCCAGCAGGACTGACAGTTACTCTGGAAACACCATATATTTT
abundance: NA
j_gene: TRBJ1-3
d_gene: NA
v_gene: TRBV2

CDR3aa: CASTSVGLSAEAFF
CDR3nt: TGTGCCAGCACGTCTGTCGGTCTGTCCGCTGAAGCTTTCTTT
abundance: NA
j_gene: TRBJ1-1
d_gene: NA
v_gene: TRBV2

CDR3aa: CASSLRGNEQYF
CDR3nt: TGTGCCAGCAGCTTAAGGGGGAACGAGCAGTACTTC
abundance: NA
j_gene: TRBJ2-7
d_gene: NA
v_gene: TRBV7-9

CDR3aa: CASSFAGLTYEQYF
CDR3nt: TGTGCCAGCAGCTTCGCGGGCCTTACCTACGAGCAGTACTTC
abundance: NA
j_gene: TRBJ2-7
d_gene: NA
v_gene: TRBV5-4

CDR3aa: CASSQPGYGYTF
CDR3nt: TGTGCCAGCAGCCAACCCGGCTATGGCTACACCTTC
abundance: NA
j_gene: TRBJ1-2
d_gene: NA
v_gene: TRBV3-1/TRBV3-2

CDR3aa: CASGGGWNTEAFF
CDR3nt: TGTGCCAGCGGGGGGGGGTGGAACACTGAAGCTTTCTTT
abundance: NA
j_gene: TRBJ1-1
d_gene: NA
v_gene: TRBV28

CDR3aa: CASSFTGSGELFF
CDR3nt: TGTGCCAGCAGTTTTACAGGGTCCGGGGAGCTGTTTTTT
abundance: NA
j_gene: TRBJ2-2
d_gene: NA
v_gene: TRBV12-3/TRBV12-4

CDR3aa: CASSLEAGAPLEFF
CDR3nt: TGCGCCAGCAGCTTGGAGGCGGGGGCCCCACTGGAGTTCTTC
abundance: NA
j_gene: TRBJ2-1
d_gene: NA
v_gene: TRBV5-1

CDR3aa: CASSPRQGQGTEAFF
CDR3nt: TGTGCCAGCAGTCCTCGACAGGGGCAGGGGACTGAAGCTTTCTTT
abundance: NA
j_gene: TRBJ1-1
d_gene: TRBD1
v_gene: TRBV6-5

CDR3aa: CASSFGLAVATNEKLFF
CDR3nt: TGTGCCAGCAGTTTTGGGCTCGCCGTTGCAACTAATGAAAAACTGTTTTTT
abundance: NA
j_gene: TRBJ1-4
d_gene: NA
v_gene: TRBV5-5

CDR3aa: CSASNTGEGGIQYF
CDR3nt: TGCAGTGCTAGTAATACAGGAGAAGGTGGCATTCAGTACTTC
abundance: NA
j_gene: TRBJ2-4
d_gene: NA
v_gene: TRBV20-1

CDR3aa: CASSLGGYEQYF
CDR3nt: TGCGCCAGCAGCTTGGGCGGGTACGAGCAGTACTTC
abundance: NA
j_gene: TRBJ2-7
d_gene: NA
v_gene: TRBV5-1

CDR3aa: CASRGGAVGQPQHF
CDR3nt: TGTGCCAGCAGGGGGGGGGCAGTTGGGCAGCCCCAGCATTTT
abundance: NA
j_gene: TRBJ1-5
d_gene: NA
v_gene: TRBV6-5

CDR3aa: CASSSSGDSVEQYF
CDR3nt: TGTGCCAGCAGTTCGAGCGGGGACTCTGTCGAGCAGTACTTC
abundance: NA
j_gene: TRBJ2-7
d_gene: TRBD2
v_gene: TRBV7-2

CDR3aa: CASSYSGSSNQPQHF
CDR3nt: TGTGCCAGCAGTTACTCGGGGAGTAGCAATCAGCCCCAGCATTTT
abundance: NA
j_gene: TRBJ1-5
d_gene: NA
v_gene: TRBV6-2/TRBV6-3

CDR3aa: CASSRGGNEQFF
CDR3nt: TGTGCCAGCAGCCGGGGGGGGAATGAGCAGTTCTTC
abundance: NA
j_gene: TRBJ2-1
d_gene: TRBD2
v_gene: TRBV27

CDR3aa: CASSLGLASTDTQYF
CDR3nt: TGTGCCAGCAGCTTAGGACTAGCGAGCACAGATACGCAGTATTTT
abundance: NA
j_gene: TRBJ2-3
d_gene: TRBD2
v_gene: TRBV7-9

CDR3aa: CASSSGQINTEAFF
CDR3nt: TGTGCCAGCAGTTCGGGACAGATCAACACTGAAGCTTTCTTT
abundance: NA
j_gene: TRBJ1-1
d_gene: TRBD1
v_gene: TRBV28

CDR3aa: CASSLVSSGGARETQYF
CDR3nt: TGTGCCAGCAGCTTAGTGTCTAGCGGGGGGGCCCGGGAGACCCAGTACTTC
abundance: once
j_gene: TRBJ2-5
d_gene: TRBD2
v_gene: TRBV7-8

CDR3aa: CASSQESVRDSPYEQYF
CDR3nt: TGCGCCAGCAGCCAAGAAAGCGTCCGGGACAGCCCCTACGAGCAGTACTTC
abundance: NA
j_gene: TRBJ2-7
d_gene: TRBD1
v_gene: TRBV4-3

CDR3aa: CASSVAGVGADTQYF
CDR3nt: TGTGCCAGCAGCGTAGCGGGGGTCGGGGCAGATACGCAGTATTTT
abundance: NA
j_gene: TRBJ2-3
d_gene: NA
v_gene: TRBV9

CDR3aa: CASSVGTTWVDTQYF
CDR3nt: TGTGCCAGCAGCGTAGGGACTACGTGGGTGGATACGCAGTATTTT
abundance: NA
j_gene: TRBJ2-3
d_gene: NA
v_gene: TRBV9

CDR3aa: CASSQTSGGYYNEQFF
CDR3nt: TGTGCCAGCTCTCAGACTAGCGGGGGCTATTACAATGAGCAGTTCTTC
abundance: NA
j_gene: TRBJ2-1
d_gene: TRBD2
v_gene: TRBV18

CDR3aa: CASSSVPLSVSGANVLTF
CDR3nt: TGTGCCAGCAGTTCCGTCCCCCTCAGTGTCTCTGGGGCCAACGTCCTGACTTTC
abundance: NA
j_gene: TRBJ2-6
d_gene: NA
v_gene: TRBV27

CDR3aa: CASSFQELETQYF
CDR3nt: TGCGCCAGCAGCTTTCAGGAATTGGAGACCCAGTACTTC
abundance: NA
j_gene: TRBJ2-5
d_gene: NA
v_gene: TRBV5-1

CDR3aa: CASSRDRTEAFF
CDR3nt: TGCGCCAGCAGCCGCGACAGAACTGAAGCTTTCTTT
abundance: NA
j_gene: TRBJ1-1
d_gene: NA
v_gene: TRBV5-1

CDR3aa: CASSTRTGNQPQHF
CDR3nt: TGCGCCAGCAGTACTAGGACAGGGAATCAGCCCCAGCATTTT
abundance: NA
j_gene: TRBJ1-5
d_gene: TRBD1
v_gene: TRBV10-2

CDR3aa: CASSSGDSQYNEQFF
CDR3nt: TGTGCCAGCAGCTCGGGGGACAGTCAATACAATGAGCAGTTCTTC
abundance: once
j_gene: TRBJ2-1
d_gene: NA
v_gene: TRBV5-8

CDR3aa: CASSLVPEISEQFF
CDR3nt: TGTGCCAGCAGCTTAGTCCCTGAAATCAGTGAGCAGTTCTTC
abundance: NA
j_gene: TRBJ2-1
d_gene: NA
v_gene: TRBV7-2

CDR3aa: CASSFQQGSGELFF
CDR3nt: TGTGCCAGCAGCTTCCAACAGGGAAGTGGGGAGCTGTTTTTT
abundance: NA
j_gene: TRBJ2-2
d_gene: NA
v_gene: TRBV7-9

CDR3aa: CASSFGQGTYEQYF
CDR3nt: TGTGCCAGCAGCTTCGGACAGGGGACGTACGAGCAGTACTTC
abundance: NA
j_gene: TRBJ2-7
d_gene: TRBD1
v_gene: TRBV7-2

CDR3aa: CASSQAGGTDTQYF
CDR3nt: TGTGCCAGCAGCCAAGCGGGGGGTACAGATACGCAGTATTTT
abundance: NA
j_gene: TRBJ2-3
d_gene: TRBD2
v_gene: TRBV6-2/TRBV6-3

CDR3aa: CASKWDSPSNQPQHF
CDR3nt: TGTGCCAGTAAATGGGACAGCCCCTCCAATCAGCCCCAGCATTTT
abundance: NA
j_gene: TRBJ1-5
d_gene: TRBD1
v_gene: TRBV28

CDR3aa: CASSSGLAGEQYF
CDR3nt: TGTGCCAGCAGCTCTGGACTAGCGGGCGAGCAGTACTTC
abundance: NA
j_gene: TRBJ2-7
d_gene: TRBD2
v_gene: TRBV11-1

CDR3aa: CASRDRGTGELFF
CDR3nt: TGTGCCAGCAGGGACAGGGGGACCGGGGAGCTGTTTTTT
abundance: NA
j_gene: TRBJ2-2
d_gene: TRBD1
v_gene: TRBV9

CDR3aa: CASSVGSSGGTDTQYF
CDR3nt: TGTGCCAGCAGCGTAGGCAGCTCCGGGGGGACAGATACGCAGTATTTT
abundance: NA
j_gene: TRBJ2-3
d_gene: TRBD2
v_gene: TRBV9

CDR3aa: CASSQRWSGGGTDTQYF
CDR3nt: TGTGCCAGCAGCCAAAGGTGGTCAGGGGGCGGCACAGATACGCAGTATTTT
abundance: NA
j_gene: TRBJ2-3
d_gene: TRBD1
v_gene: TRBV3-1/TRBV3-2

CDR3aa: CSVLRFDGGEAFF
CDR3nt: TGCAGCGTCTTGCGGTTTGACGGGGGGGAAGCTTTCTTT
abundance: NA
j_gene: TRBJ1-1
d_gene: NA
v_gene: TRBV29-1

CDR3aa: CASSQDRSGEGGEKLFF
CDR3nt: TGTGCCAGCAGCCAAGATCGATCCGGGGAGGGAGGTGAAAAACTGTTTTTT
abundance: NA
j_gene: TRBJ1-4
d_gene: NA
v_gene: TRBV4-2

CDR3aa: CASTLLGQGSETQYF
CDR3nt: TGTGCCAGCACTCTTCTGGGGCAGGGGAGCGAGACCCAGTACTTC
abundance: NA
j_gene: TRBJ2-5
d_gene: NA
v_gene: TRBV2

CDR3aa: CASSAGQGSTEKLFF
CDR3nt: TGTGCCAGCAGCGCCGGACAGGGTAGTACTGAAAAACTGTTTTTT
abundance: NA
j_gene: TRBJ1-4
d_gene: TRBD1
v_gene: TRBV9